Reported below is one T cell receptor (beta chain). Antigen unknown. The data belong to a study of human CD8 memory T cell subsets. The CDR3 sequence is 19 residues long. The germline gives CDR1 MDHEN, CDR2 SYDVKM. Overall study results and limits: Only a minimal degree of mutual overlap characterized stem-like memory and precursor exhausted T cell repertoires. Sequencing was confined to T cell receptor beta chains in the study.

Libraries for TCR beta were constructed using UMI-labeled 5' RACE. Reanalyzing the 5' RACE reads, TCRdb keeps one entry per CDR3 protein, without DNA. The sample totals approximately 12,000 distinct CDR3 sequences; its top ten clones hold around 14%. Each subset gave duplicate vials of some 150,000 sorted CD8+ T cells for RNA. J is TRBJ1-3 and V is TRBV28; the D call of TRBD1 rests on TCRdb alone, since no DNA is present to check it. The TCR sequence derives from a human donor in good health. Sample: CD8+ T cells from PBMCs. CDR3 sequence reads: CASSPRDPYRVFSGNTIYF.